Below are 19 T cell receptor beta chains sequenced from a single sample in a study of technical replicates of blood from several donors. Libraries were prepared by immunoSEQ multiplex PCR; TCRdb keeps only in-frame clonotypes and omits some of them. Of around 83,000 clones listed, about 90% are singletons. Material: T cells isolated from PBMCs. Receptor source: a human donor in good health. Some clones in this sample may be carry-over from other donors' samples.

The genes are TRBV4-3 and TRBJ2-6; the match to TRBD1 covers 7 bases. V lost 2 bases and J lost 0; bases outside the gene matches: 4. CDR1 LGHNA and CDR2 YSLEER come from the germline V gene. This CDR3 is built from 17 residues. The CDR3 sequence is CASSQIQGVSGANVLTF. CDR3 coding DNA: TGCGCCAGCAGCCAAATTCAGGGGGTCTCTGGGGCCAACGTCCTGACTTTC.

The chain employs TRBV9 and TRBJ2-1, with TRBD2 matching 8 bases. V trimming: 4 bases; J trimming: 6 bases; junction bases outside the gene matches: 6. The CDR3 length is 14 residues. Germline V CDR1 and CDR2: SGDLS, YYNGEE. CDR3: CASSTSGTSNEQFF. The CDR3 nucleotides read TGTGCCAGCAGCACCTCCGGGACTAGCAATGAGCAGTTCTTC.

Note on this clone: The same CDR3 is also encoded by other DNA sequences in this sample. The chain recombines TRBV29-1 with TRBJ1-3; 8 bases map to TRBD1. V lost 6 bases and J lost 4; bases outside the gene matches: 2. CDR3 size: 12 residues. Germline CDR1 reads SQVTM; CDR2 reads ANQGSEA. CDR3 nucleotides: TGCAGCGTCGGACAGGGAGGAAACACCATATATTTT. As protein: CSVGQGGNTIYF.

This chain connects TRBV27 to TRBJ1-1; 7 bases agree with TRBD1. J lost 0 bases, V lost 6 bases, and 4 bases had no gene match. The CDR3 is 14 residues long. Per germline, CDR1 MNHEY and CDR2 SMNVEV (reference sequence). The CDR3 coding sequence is TGTGCCAGCAGCTCCGGGACAGTGAACACTGAAGCTTTCTTT. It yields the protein CASSSGTVNTEAFF.

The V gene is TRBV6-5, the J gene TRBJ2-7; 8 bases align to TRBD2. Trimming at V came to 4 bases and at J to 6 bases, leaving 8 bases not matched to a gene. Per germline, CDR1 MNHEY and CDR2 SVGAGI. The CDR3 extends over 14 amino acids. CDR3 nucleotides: TGTGCCAGCAGTTTCCACACGGGGGGGAGCGAGCAGTACTTC. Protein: CASSFHTGGSEQYF.

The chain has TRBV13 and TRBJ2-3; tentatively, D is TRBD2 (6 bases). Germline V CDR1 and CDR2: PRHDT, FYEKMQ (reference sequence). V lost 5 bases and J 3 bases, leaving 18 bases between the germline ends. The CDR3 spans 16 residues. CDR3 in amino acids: CASSRTGTRGTDTQYF. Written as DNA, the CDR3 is TGTGCCAGCAGCAGAACCGGGACTCGGGGGACAGATACGCAGTATTTT.

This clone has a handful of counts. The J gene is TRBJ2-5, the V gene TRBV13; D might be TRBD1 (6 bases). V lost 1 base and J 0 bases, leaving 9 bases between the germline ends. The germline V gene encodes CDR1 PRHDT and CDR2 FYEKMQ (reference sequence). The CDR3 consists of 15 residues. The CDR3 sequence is CASSLATGYQETQYF. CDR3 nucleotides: TGTGCCAGCAGCTTAGCTACAGGGTACCAAGAGACCCAGTACTTC.

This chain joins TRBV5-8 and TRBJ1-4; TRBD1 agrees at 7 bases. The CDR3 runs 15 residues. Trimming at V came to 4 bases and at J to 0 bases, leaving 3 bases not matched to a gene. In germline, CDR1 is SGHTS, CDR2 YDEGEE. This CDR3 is CASSGGQTTNEKLFF. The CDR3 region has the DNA TGTGCCAGCAGCGGGGGACAGACAACTAATGAAAAACTGTTTTTT. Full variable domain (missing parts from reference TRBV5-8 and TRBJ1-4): EAGVTQSPTHLIKTRGQQATLRCSPISGHTSVYWYQQALGLGLQFLLWYDEGEERNRGNFPPRFSGRQFPNYSSELNVNALELEDSALYLCASSGGQTTNEKLFFGSGTQLSVL.

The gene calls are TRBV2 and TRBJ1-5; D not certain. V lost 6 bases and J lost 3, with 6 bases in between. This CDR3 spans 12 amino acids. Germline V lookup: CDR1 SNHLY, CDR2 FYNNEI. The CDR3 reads CASRQTNQPQHF. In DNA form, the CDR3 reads TGTGCCAGCAGACAGACCAATCAGCCCCAGCATTTT.

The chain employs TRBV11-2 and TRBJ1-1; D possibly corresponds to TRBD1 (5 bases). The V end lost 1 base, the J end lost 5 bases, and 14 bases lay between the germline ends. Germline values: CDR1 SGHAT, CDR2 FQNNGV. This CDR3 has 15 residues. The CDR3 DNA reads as TGTGCCAGCAGCTTAGTCCATGGCAGGGTAACTGAAGCTTTCTTT. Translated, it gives CASSLVHGRVTEAFF.

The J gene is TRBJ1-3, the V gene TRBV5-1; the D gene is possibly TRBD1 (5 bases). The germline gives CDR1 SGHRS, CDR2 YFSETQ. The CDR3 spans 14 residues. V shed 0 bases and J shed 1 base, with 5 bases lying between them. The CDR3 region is CASSLAGSGNTIYF. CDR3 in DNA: TGCGCCAGCAGCTTGGCAGGGTCTGGAAACACCATATATTTT.

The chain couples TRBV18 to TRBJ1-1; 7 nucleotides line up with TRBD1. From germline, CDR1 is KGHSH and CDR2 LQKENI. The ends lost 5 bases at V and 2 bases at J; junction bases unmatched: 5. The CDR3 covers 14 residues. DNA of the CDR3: TGTGCCAGCTCATCAACAGGGGAAAACACTGAAGCTTTCTTT. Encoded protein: CASSSTGENTEAFF.

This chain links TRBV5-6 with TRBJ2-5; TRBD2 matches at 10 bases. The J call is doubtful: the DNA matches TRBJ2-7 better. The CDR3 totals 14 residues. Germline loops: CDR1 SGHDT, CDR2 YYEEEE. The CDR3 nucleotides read TGTGCCAGCCGCCTAGCGGGGGAATCCTACGAGCAGTACTTC. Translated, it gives CASRLAGESYEQYF.

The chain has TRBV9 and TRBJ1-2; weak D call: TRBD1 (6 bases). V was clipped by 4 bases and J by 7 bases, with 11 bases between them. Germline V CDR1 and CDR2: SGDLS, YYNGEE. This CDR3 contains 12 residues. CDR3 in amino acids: CASSITGSGYTF. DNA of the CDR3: TGTGCCAGCAGCATTACAGGGTCTGGCTACACCTTC.

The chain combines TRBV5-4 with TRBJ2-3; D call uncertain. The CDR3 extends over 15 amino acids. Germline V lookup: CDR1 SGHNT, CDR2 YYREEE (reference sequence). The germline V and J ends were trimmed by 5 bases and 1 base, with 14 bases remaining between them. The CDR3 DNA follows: TGTGCCAGCAGTCTCCAGGTGGGCGGCACAGATACGCAGTATTTT. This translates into CASSLQVGGTDTQYF.

DNA of the CDR3: TGCGCCAGCAGCCCCACGTTGGGACTAGTCCTACCCGGGGAGCTGTTTTTT. Encoded protein: CASSPTLGLVLPGELFF. The chain uses TRBV4-1 and TRBJ2-2; the match to TRBD2 covers 8 bases. CDR3 length: 17 amino acids. J lost 6 bases, V lost 4 bases, and 13 bases had no gene match. Germline values: CDR1 MGHRA, CDR2 YSYEKL.

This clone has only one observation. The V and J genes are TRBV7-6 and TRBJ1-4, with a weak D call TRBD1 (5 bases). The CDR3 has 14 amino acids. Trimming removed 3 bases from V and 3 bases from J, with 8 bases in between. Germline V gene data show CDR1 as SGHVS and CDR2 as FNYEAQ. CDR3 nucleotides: TGTGCCAGCAGCTTCCAGGGTTCTAATGAAAAACTGTTTTTT. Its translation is CASSFQGSNEKLFF. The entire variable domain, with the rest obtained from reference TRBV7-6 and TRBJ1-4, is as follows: GAGVSQSPRYKVTKRGQDVALRCDPISGHVSLYWYRQALGQGPEFLTYFNYEAQQDKSGLPNDRFSAERPEGSISTLTIQRTEQRDSAMYRCASSFQGSNEKLFFGSGTQLSVL.

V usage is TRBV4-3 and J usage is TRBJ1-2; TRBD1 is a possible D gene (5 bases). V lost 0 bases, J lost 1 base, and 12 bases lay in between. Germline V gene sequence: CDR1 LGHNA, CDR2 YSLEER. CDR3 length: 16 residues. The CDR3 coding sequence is TGCGCCAGCAGCCAAGATATGAGGGGAGGTAACTATGGCTACACCTTC. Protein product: CASSQDMRGGNYGYTF.

The CDR3 DNA reads as TGCGCCAGCAGCCAAGATTCGGCAGGGGGCTACGGCTACACCTTC. Residues: CASSQDSAGGYGYTF. J is TRBJ1-2 and V is TRBV4-1; TRBD1 matches 8 bases. Per the germline V gene, CDR1 is MGHRA and CDR2 is YSYEKL. The CDR3 has 15 amino acids. V was clipped by 0 bases and J by 8 bases; unmatched bases: 8.